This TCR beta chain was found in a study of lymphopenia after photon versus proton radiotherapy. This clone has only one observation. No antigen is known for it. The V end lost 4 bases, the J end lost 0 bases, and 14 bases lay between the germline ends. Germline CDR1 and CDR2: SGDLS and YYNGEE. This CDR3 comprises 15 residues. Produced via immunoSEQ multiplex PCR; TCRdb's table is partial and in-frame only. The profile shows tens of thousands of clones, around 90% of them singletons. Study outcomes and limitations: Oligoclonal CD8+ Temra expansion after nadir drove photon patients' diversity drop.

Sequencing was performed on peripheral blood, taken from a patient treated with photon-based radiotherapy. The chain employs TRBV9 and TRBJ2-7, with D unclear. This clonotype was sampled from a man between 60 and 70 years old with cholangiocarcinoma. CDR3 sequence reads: CASSPSGDTSYEQYF. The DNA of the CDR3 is TGTGCCAGCAGCCCCTCAGGAGACACCTCCTACGAGCAGTACTTC.